This T cell receptor (beta chain) originates from a study of T cells in Graves' hyperthyroidism and ophthalmopathy. Study summary: The authors collected peripheral blood at initial diagnosis, before any treatment.

Amplification of TCR beta CDR3 regions was performed using RNA transcripts as template. Researchers ran a first-round RT-PCR on the TCR CDR3 using the HTBI primer set. TCRdb independently ran MiXCR on the multiplex PCR reads; one entry per CDR3 protein. Of 660,000 or so distinct CDR3 sequences listed, roughly 20% are singletons. CDR1 and CDR2 from the germline V gene are KGHSH and LQKENI. Trimming cost V 4 bases and J 3 bases; bases outside gene matches: 2. The CDR3 totals 13 residues. General study points: Among thyroid clonotypes expanded above 0.001, most also appeared in blood.

Extraction of PBMCs used around 9.6 ml of fresh peripheral blood. This clonotype appeared many times. What it binds is not known. Sequenced: blood. This TCR derives from a young man with Graves' ophthalmopathy. The rearrangement joins TRBV18 to TRBJ1-2, with 7 bases identical to TRBD1. The CDR3 coding sequence is TGTGCCAGCTCACATGGGACAGACTATGGCTACACCTTC. This translates into CASSHGTDYGYTF.